This T cell receptor beta chain was sequenced during a study of regulatory T cells in long-lasting Graves disease. Overall study: Disease was considered persistent Graves' disease after over 5 years of antithyroid drugs (with positive TSH receptor antibodies).

Time point here: persistent/refractory GD, antithyroid drugs over 5 years with positive TRAb. Making the TCR library involved RNA that had been extracted from PBMCs. Study outcomes and limitations: Newly diagnosed patients shared 850 to 1,000 public clonotypes; persistent patients shared about 2,500. Persistent disease samples used TRBV28, TRBJ1-2 and TRBJ2-5 preferentially. It is possible that accuracy was reduced by the small size of the sample.

The CDR3 sequence is 15 residues long. V lost 2 bases and J 0 bases, leaving 8 bases between the germline ends. Germline V gene lookup returns CDR1 MNHEY and CDR2 SVGAGI. HTBI primers from iRepertoire and Arm-PCR of CDR3 regions yielded the TCR beta libraries. Using its own MiXCR run on the multiplex PCR reads, TCRdb lists one record per CDR3 protein. The top ten clones hold 29% of a sample with almost 350,000 distinct CDR3 sequences, 15% to 20% of them seen once. With respect to this clonotype: Its antigen is unknown.

This rearrangement joins TRBV6-5 to TRBJ2-4, with D unclear. The input for sequencing was peripheral blood mononuclear cells (PBMCs), taken when the disease was refractory, from a patient treated with antithyroid drugs. This TCR derives from a female donor with Graves disease. CDR3 amino acids: CASSYREEAKNIQYF. CDR3 in DNA: TGTGCCAGCAGTTACAGGGAAGAAGCCAAAAACATTCAGTACTTC.